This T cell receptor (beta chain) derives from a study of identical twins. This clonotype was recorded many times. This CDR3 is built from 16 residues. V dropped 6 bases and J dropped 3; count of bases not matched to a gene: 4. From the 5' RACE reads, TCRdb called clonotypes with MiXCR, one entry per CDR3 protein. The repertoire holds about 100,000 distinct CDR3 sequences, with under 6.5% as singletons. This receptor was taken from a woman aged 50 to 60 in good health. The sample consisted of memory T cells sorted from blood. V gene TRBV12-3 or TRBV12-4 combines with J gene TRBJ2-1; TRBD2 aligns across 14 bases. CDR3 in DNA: TGTGCCAGCAGCCCGGGGACTAGCGGGAGCTACAATGAGCAGTTCTTC. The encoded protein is CASSPGTSGSYNEQFF.